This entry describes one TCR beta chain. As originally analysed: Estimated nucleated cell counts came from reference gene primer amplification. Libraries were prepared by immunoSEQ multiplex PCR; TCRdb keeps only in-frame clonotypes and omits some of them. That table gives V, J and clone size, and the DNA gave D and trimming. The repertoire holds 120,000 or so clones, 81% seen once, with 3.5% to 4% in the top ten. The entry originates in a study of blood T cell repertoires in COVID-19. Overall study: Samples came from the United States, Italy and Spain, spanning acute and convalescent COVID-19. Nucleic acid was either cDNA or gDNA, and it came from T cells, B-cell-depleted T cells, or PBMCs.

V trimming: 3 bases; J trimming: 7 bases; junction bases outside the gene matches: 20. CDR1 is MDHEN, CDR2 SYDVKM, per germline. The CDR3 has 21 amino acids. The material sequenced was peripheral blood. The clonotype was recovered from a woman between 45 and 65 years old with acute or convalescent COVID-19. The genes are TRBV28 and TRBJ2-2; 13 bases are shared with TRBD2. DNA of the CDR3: TGTGCCAGCAGTTTGGCCGCCTTCGGACTAGCGGGAGAGGGATTCGTCGGGGAGCTGTTTTTT. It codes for CASSLAAFGLAGEGFVGELFF.